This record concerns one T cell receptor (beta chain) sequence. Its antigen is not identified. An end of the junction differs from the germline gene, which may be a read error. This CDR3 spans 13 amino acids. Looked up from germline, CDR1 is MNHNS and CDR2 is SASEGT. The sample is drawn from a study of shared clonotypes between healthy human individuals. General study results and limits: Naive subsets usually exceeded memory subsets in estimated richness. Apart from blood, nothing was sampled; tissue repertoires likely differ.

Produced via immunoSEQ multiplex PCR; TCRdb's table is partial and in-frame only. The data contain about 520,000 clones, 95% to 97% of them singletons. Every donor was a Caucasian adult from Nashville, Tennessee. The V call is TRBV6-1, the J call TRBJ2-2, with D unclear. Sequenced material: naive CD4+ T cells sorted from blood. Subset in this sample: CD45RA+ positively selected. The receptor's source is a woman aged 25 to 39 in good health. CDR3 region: CASSEKNPGELFF. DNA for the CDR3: TGTGCCAGCAGTGAAAAGAACCCCGGGGAGCTGTTTTTT.